The clone carrying this T cell receptor beta chain has more than one count but fewer than ten. This sample is part of a study of metastatic and nonmetastatic thyroid tumors. Via MiXCR, TCRdb re-called the PCR reads. The data show under 25,000 clones, roughly a quarter seen once. V gave up 5 bases and J gave up 9 bases, with 10 bases separating them. The CDR3 is made up of 11 amino acids. The V gene's germline CDR1 is SGHTA and CDR2 FQGNSA. Thyroid surgery took place with no prior treatment in any patient. Sequencing was performed on blood. The chain is built from TRBV7-2 and TRBJ1-2; D gene ambiguous. The sequence was collected from a female donor with papillary thyroid cancer or a benign thyroid nodule (not recorded which). Some clones in this sample may be carry-over from other donors' samples. CDR3 sequence reads: CASSRGESYTF. The CDR3 coding sequence is TGTGCCAGCAGCCGTGGGGAAAGCTACACCTTC.